Included here is one TCR beta chain sequence, with context. The antigen is unknown. A junction boundary mismatches the germline segment, possibly from a read error. CDR3 length: 16 residues. The germline CDR1 and CDR2 sequences are MNHEY and SMNVEV (reference sequence). This table comes from immunoSEQ multiplex PCR, and its TCRdb copy is limited to in-frame clones, with some not included. Of over 45,000 clones in the sample, under 90% were seen once. The data derive from a study of OX40 agonist ivuxolimab in advanced cancers. As for the study in general: Patient treatment consisted of intravenous ivuxolimab administration every 2 weeks at 0.01 to 10 mg/kg. Those enrolled were approximately 78% male, with a mean age of 60 years and ages from roughly 20 to 85. A diagnosis of hepatocellular carcinoma, melanoma, renal cell or head and neck cancer was present in dose-escalation patients. The study's findings and limits: Some patients who did not respond also had low normalized T-cell clonal expansion.

This chain uses TRBV27 with TRBJ1-2; a possible D gene is TRBD1 (5 bases). The sequences come from CD4+ or CD8+ T cells sorted from blood, collected in a trial of the OX40 agonist ivuxolimab. The clonotype was recovered from an adult with an advanced solid tumor such as melanoma, head and neck, liver or kidney cancer. This chain's CDR3 is CASSLYGTLERYGYTF. In nucleotides, the CDR3 is TGTGCCAGCAGCTTATATGGGACCCTCGAGCGTTATGGCTACACCTTC.